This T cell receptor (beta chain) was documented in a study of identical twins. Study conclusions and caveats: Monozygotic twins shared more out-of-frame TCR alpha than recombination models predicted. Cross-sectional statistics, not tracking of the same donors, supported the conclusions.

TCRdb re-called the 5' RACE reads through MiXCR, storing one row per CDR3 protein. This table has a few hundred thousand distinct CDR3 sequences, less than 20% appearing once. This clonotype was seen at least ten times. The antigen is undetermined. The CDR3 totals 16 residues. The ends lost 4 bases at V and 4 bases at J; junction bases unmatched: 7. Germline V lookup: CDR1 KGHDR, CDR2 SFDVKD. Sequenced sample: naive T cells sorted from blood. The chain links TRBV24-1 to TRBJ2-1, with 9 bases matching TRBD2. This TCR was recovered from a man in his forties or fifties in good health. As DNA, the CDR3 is TGTGCCACCAGTGACCAGGGACTAGCCCAATACAATGAGCAGTTCTTC. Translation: CATSDQGLAQYNEQFF.